The T cell receptor beta chain described here comes from a study of molecular identifiers for immune sequencing clone quantification. This clonotype was observed a few times. This CDR3 is 13 amino acids long. V dropped 4 bases and J dropped 4; count of bases not matched to a gene: 3. CDR1 is SGHAT, CDR2 FQDESV, per germline (reference sequence). Each CDR3 protein is one row after TCRdb ran MiXCR on the PCR reads. The sample holds a few hundred thousand distinct CDR3 sequences, 20% to 25% seen once. The sequencing sample was made of naive CD8+ T cells from blood, with Jurkat cell RNA spiked in. Indicated subset: FACS-sorted CD8+CD4-CCR7+CD45RA+ naive T cells. This chain uses TRBV11-1 with TRBJ1-1; 7 bases are shared with TRBD1. This receptor was taken from a human donor in good health. Some libraries in this study had Jurkat cell RNA spiked in. The CDR3 nucleotides read TGTGCCAGCAGCTGGGGACAGCTCACTGAAGCTTTCTTT. It specifies CASSWGQLTEAFF.